These 22 T cell receptor beta chains were all obtained from the same sample, sequenced in a study of shared clonotypes between healthy human individuals. TCRdb's copy holds only in-frame clones and misses some; the assay was immunoSEQ multiplex PCR. The sample records roughly 1.5 million clones, 95% to 99% being singletons. The sequencing sample was made of naive CD4+ T cells sorted from blood. Subset denoted: CD45RA+ positively selected. The receptors stem from a man younger than 45 in good health.

The chain links TRBV19 to TRBJ2-5; tentatively, D is TRBD2 (5 bases). V was shortened by 3 bases and J by 5 bases, with 10 bases between the two germline ends. Germline assignment: CDR1 LNHDA and CDR2 SQIVND (reference sequence). This CDR3 is built from 13 residues. The CDR3 spells CASSIRERETQYF. The CDR3 region has the DNA TGTGCCAGTAGTATCCGGGAAAGGGAGACCCAGTACTTC.

This chain uses TRBV7-6 with TRBJ2-3; 7 positions agree with TRBD2. V was pared by 5 bases and J by 0 bases, with 14 bases of the junction left unmatched. The CDR3 has 18 amino acids. Germline lookup yields CDR1 SGHVS and CDR2 FNYEAQ. CDR3 bases: TGTGCCAGCAGCCCGACGGGGGGTAGCGGAACTAGCACAGATACGCAGTATTTT. Protein product: CASSPTGGSGTSTDTQYF.

Comments on this clone: The identical CDR3 is also encoded by other nucleotide sequences in the sample. The chain couples TRBV5-1 to TRBJ2-3, with D tentatively TRBD1 (6 bases). CDR1 and CDR2 from the germline V gene are SGHRS and YFSETQ. The CDR3 contains 14 residues. V lost 4 bases, J lost 0 bases, and 9 bases lay in between. Here the CDR3 DNA reads TGCGCCAGCAGCCCGACAGGAAGCACAGATACGCAGTATTTT. Translation gives CASSPTGSTDTQYF.

Notes on this clone: A junction boundary mismatches the germline segment, possibly from a read error. The CDR3 sequence: CASSRGPGQAFEGYTF. In DNA form, the CDR3 reads TGCGCCAGCAGCCGGGGACCGGGACAGGCTTTCGAAGGCTACACCTTC. V is TRBV5-4 and J is TRBJ1-2; 8 nucleotides agree with TRBD1. CDR1 is SGHNT and CDR2 is YYREEE in the germline V gene (reference sequence). The length of the CDR3 is 16 residues.

This rearrangement joins TRBV14 to TRBJ1-2; D not resolved. This CDR3 is 15 amino acids long. V lost 0 bases, J lost 7 bases, and 15 bases lay in between. Germline V lookup: CDR1 SGHDN, CDR2 FVKESK. CDR3 DNA sequence: TGTGCCAGCAGCCAAGATGTTGGTGCTTTCGGTGGCTACACCTTC. This encodes CASSQDVGAFGGYTF.

The V call is TRBV2, the J call TRBJ2-7, with D maybe TRBD1 (5 bases). Germline loops: CDR1 SNHLY, CDR2 FYNNEI. CDR3 length: 13 residues. V was trimmed by 1 base and J by 3 bases, leaving 7 bases between them. CDR3 DNA sequence: TGTGCCAGCAGTGAAGGACAGCTCTACGAGCAGTACTTC. Translation gives CASSEGQLYEQYF.

The V gene is TRBV7-9, the J gene TRBJ1-5, with 8 bases fitting TRBD1. The CDR3 sequence is 17 residues long. V was pared by 2 bases and J by 4 bases, with 10 bases of the junction left unmatched. Per the germline V gene, CDR1 is SEHNR and CDR2 is FQNEAQ (reference sequence). The CDR3 is CASSLLAGGSGNQPQHF. The CDR3 DNA follows: TGTGCCAGCAGCTTACTCGCAGGGGGCTCAGGGAATCAGCCCCAGCATTTT.

The chain couples TRBV7-2 to TRBJ2-7; 9 bases align to TRBD2. Germline V CDR1 and CDR2: SGHTA, FQGNSA. This CDR3 contains 15 residues. Unmatched junction bases numbered 8, after V lost 5 bases and J lost 3 bases. CDR3 sequence (DNA): TGTGCCAGCAGCCTGATAGCGGGAGACTACTACGAGCAGTACTTC. This gives the protein CASSLIAGDYYEQYF.

CDR3: CASTGGQGYMAEAFF. The CDR3 DNA sequence: TGTGCCAGCACCGGGGGTCAGGGATACATGGCTGAAGCTTTCTTT. This chain uses TRBV11-2 with TRBJ1-1; D is possibly TRBD1 (5 bases). The CDR3 covers 15 residues. Trimming stripped 7 bases from V and 6 bases from J, with 21 bases between. The germline V gene encodes CDR1 SGHAT and CDR2 FQNNGV.

V is TRBV18 and J is TRBJ2-7; 8 bases line up with TRBD1. Germline lookup yields CDR1 KGHSH and CDR2 LQKENI. V was clipped by 0 bases and J by 3 bases; unmatched bases: 19. CDR3 length: 20 amino acids. The CDR3 nucleotides are TGTGCCAGCTCACCACCATCGAGGGACAGGCCATCAATCTCCGGCTACGAGCAGTACTTC. Amino acid sequence: CASSPPSRDRPSISGYEQYF.

J is TRBJ1-2 and V is TRBV7-2; D not resolved. The germline gives CDR1 SGHTA, CDR2 FQGNSA. The V and J ends lost 5 bases and 6 bases respectively, with 13 bases between them. The CDR3 has 13 residues. For the CDR3, the DNA is TGTGCCAGCAGCGACATCTGGAGAGATGGCTACACCTTC. Translating it yields CASSDIWRDGYTF.

This chain uses TRBV5-1 with TRBJ2-5; D unclear. Trimming stripped 2 bases from V and 5 bases from J, with 10 bases between. CDR1 and CDR2 from the germline V gene are SGHRS and YFSETQ. The CDR3 is 13 residues long. DNA of the CDR3: TGCGCCAGCAGCTTCGAAGGGTGGGAGACCCAGTACTTC. Its protein product is CASSFEGWETQYF.

Worth noting for this clone: Other DNA sequences from this sample encode an identical CDR3 as well. Here the CDR3 reads CASSLGSKETQYF. The CDR3 nucleotides read TGTGCCAGCAGCTTAGGGTCAAAAGAGACCCAGTACTTC. The chain couples TRBV7-2 to TRBJ2-5; D uncertain. CDR3 length equals 13 residues. Germline V gene sequence: CDR1 SGHTA, CDR2 FQGNSA. Trimming took off 1 base at V and 3 bases at J, with 6 bases between the two ends.

On this clone: Additional DNA sequences in this sample encode the identical CDR3. The J gene is TRBJ1-4, the V gene TRBV29-1; D is unresolved. CDR1 SQVTM and CDR2 ANQGSEA come from the germline V gene. V was pared by 5 bases and J by 2 bases, with 9 bases between. The CDR3 is 13 amino acids. The CDR3 is CSVRARTNEKLFF. CDR3 nucleotide sequence: TGCAGCGTTAGGGCGAGGACTAATGAAAAACTGTTTTTT.

J is TRBJ2-5 and V is TRBV10-1; possibly TRBD2 for D (6 bases). The germline CDR1 and CDR2 sequences are WNHNN and SYGVQD (reference sequence). This CDR3 spans 14 amino acids. The ends were cut back, 6 bases at V and 4 bases at J, with 15 bases in the middle. As DNA, the CDR3 is TGCGCCAGCAGCGAAACCCACGGGGGAGAGACCCAGTACTTC. This translates into CASSETHGGETQYF.

The chain joins TRBV11-2 to TRBJ2-2; tentatively, D is TRBD2 (6 bases). This CDR3 comprises 17 residues. Trimming shortened V by 4 bases and J by 2 bases, and 17 bases separated the two germline ends. Germline-derived CDR1 and CDR2 are SGHAT and FQNNGV. The CDR3 sequence: CASSSSARSRNTGELFF. CDR3 DNA: TGTGCCAGCAGCTCTAGCGCACGGTCCCGAAACACCGGGGAGCTGTTTTTT.

The V gene is TRBV6-5, the J gene TRBJ2-3, with D perhaps TRBD1 (5 bases). The germline gives CDR1 MNHEY, CDR2 SVGAGI. The CDR3 covers 15 residues. V lost 0 bases, J lost 4 bases, and 11 bases lay in between. CDR3 residues: CASSYSQGAPDTQYF. CDR3 bases: TGTGCCAGCAGTTACTCCCAGGGTGCCCCAGATACGCAGTATTTT.

About this clone itself: This same CDR3 is encoded by further DNA sequences in the sample. The V gene is TRBV19, the J gene TRBJ1-3; unclear D gene. Germline V CDR1 and CDR2: LNHDA, SQIVND (reference sequence). Trimming pared 3 bases from V and 3 bases from J, leaving 3 bases between. The CDR3 is made up of 12 amino acids. The CDR3 region has the DNA TGTGCCAGTAGTATTCTTGGAAACACCATATATTTT. This sequence encodes CASSILGNTIYF.

The chain recombines TRBV18 with TRBJ2-3; 8 bases align to TRBD2. Germline-derived CDR1 and CDR2 are KGHSH and LQKENI. This CDR3 has 17 amino acids. Trimming took 1 base from V and 6 from J; bases not matched to a gene: 12. The CDR3 DNA follows: TGTGCCAGCTCACCACGGGCTAGCGGGCCCCCACAGGATACGCAGTATTTT. Protein sequence: CASSPRASGPPQDTQYF.

The chain carries TRBV21-1 and TRBJ2-1; the D call in the table, TRBD2, was not verified against the DNA. TRBV21-1 is classified as a pseudogene. The CDR3 contains 16 residues. The CDR3 nucleotides read TGTGCCAGCAGCAAAAGTGAGGTAGCGGGAGCCCATGAGCAGTTCTTC. This codes for CASSKSEVAGAHEQFF.

The genes are TRBV11-2 and TRBJ2-1; D is unresolved. Germline lookup yields CDR1 SGHAT and CDR2 FQNNGV. This CDR3 has 15 amino acids. V was pared by 1 base and J by 6 bases, with 13 bases between. CDR3 nucleotides: TGTGCCAGCAGCTTAGCAACGTTGTTCCGCAATGAGCAGTTCTTC. Protein: CASSLATLFRNEQFF.

Details on this clone: This specimen includes other DNA sequences encoding the same CDR3. This chain links TRBV9 with TRBJ2-1; D is uncertain. The germline gives CDR1 SGDLS, CDR2 YYNGEE. V shed 0 bases and J shed 1 base, with 2 bases lying between them. The CDR3 runs 13 residues. CDR3 sequence reads: CASSVGSYNEQFF. Here the CDR3 DNA reads TGTGCCAGCAGCGTAGGTTCCTACAATGAGCAGTTCTTC.